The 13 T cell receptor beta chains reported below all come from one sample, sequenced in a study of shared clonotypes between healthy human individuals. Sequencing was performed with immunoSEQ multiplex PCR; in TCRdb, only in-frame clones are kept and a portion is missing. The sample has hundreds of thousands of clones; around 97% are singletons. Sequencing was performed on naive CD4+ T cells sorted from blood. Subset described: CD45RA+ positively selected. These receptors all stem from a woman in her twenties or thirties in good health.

CDR3: CASGRGITGELFF. CDR3 DNA sequence: TGTGCCAGCGGGAGGGGGATCACCGGGGAGCTGTTTTTT. V and J are TRBV11-2 and TRBJ2-2; TRBD2 is a possible D gene (7 bases). Germline CDR1 reads SGHAT; CDR2 reads FQNNGV. V was pared by 8 bases and J by 4 bases, with 11 bases between. This CDR3 is 13 amino acids long.

In DNA form, the CDR3 reads TGTGCCAGCAGCTTTGATAGGTTAGCCGACAATGAGCAGTTCTTC. Residues: CASSFDRLADNEQFF. The chain is built from TRBV5-6 and TRBJ2-1; D is ambiguous. Germline CDR1 reads SGHDT; CDR2 reads YYEEEE. The CDR3 has 15 amino acids. V was cut by 2 bases and J by 5 bases, with 14 bases left in between.

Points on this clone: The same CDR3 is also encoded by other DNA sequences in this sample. In DNA form, the CDR3 reads TGTGCCAGTAGTATACTGAACACTGAAGCTTTCTTT. This codes for CASSILNTEAFF. The V call is TRBV19, the J call TRBJ1-1; D is unresolved. This CDR3 is built from 12 residues. Germline CDR1 reads LNHDA; CDR2 reads SQIVND (reference sequence). The V end lost 2 bases, the J end lost 0 bases, and 1 base lay between the germline ends.

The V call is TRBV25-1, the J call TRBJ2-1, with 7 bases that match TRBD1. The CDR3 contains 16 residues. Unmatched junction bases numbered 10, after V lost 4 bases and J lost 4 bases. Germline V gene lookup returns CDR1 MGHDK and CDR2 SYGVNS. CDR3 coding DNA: TGTGCCAGCAGTGGCCCTAGAAAGGGGGCGTACAATGAGCAGTTCTTC. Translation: CASSGPRKGAYNEQFF.

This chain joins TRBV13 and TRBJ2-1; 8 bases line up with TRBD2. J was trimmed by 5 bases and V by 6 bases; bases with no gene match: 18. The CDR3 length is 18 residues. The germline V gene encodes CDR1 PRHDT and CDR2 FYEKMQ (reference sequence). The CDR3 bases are TGTGCCAGCAGTTCCCCGCGTCGGGTGCGGGAGGTCCACAATGAGCAGTTCTTC. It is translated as CASSSPRRVREVHNEQFF.

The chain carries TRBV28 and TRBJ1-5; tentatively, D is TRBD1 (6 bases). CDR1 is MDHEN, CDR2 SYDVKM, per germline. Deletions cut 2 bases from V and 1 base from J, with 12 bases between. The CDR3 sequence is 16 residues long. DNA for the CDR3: TGTGCCAGCAGTTTAGTGGGGGGCCCGAGCAATCAGCCCCAGCATTTT. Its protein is CASSLVGGPSNQPQHF.

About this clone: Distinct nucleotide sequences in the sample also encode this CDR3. CDR3 nucleotides: TGTGCCAGCTCACCCGGGGATAATCAGCCCCAGCATTTT. It codes for CASSPGDNQPQHF. The V call is TRBV18, the J call TRBJ1-5; D remains ambiguous. The CDR3 totals 13 residues. CDR1 is KGHSH and CDR2 is LQKENI in the germline V gene. Trimming removed 3 bases at V and 4 bases at J, with 7 bases between.

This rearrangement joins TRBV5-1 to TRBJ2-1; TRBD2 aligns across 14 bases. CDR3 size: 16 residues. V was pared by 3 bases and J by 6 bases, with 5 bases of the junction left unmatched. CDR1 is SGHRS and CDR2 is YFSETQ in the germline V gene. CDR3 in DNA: TGCGCCAGCAGCTCCGGGACTAGCGGGAGTGTCAATGAGCAGTTCTTC. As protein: CASSSGTSGSVNEQFF.

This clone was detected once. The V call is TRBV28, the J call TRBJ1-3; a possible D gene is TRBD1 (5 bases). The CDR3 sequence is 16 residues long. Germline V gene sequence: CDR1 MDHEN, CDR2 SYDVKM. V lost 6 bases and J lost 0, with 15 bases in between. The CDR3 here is CASSRPGLSSGNTIYF. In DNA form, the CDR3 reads TGTGCCAGCAGCCGGCCGGGACTCAGCTCTGGAAACACCATATATTTT.

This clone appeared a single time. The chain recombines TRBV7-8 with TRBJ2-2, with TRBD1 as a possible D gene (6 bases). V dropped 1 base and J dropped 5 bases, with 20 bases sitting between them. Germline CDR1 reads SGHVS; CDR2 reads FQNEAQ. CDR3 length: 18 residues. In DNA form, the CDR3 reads TGTGCCAGCAGCTTAGACTCCCTACAGGGTCCAAGGACCGGGGAGCTGTTTTTT. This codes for CASSLDSLQGPRTGELFF.

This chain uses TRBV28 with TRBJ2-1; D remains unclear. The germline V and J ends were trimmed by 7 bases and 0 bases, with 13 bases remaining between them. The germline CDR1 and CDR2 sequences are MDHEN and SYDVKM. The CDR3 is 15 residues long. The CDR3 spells CASTPDPSSYNEQFF. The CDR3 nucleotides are TGTGCCAGCACTCCAGACCCGAGCTCCTACAATGAGCAGTTCTTC.

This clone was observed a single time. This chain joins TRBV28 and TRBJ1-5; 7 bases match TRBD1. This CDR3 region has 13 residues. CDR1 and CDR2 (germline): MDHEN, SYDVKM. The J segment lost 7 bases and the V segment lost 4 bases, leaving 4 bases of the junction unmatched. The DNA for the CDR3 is TGTGCCAGCAGTTCTACAGGGGTCCAGCCCCAGCATTTT. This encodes CASSSTGVQPQHF.

The CDR3 reads CASSDRGIENQPQHF. CDR3 sequence (DNA): TGTGCCAGCAGCGACAGGGGAATAGAGAATCAGCCCCAGCATTTT. This rearrangement joins TRBV7-9 to TRBJ1-5; 8 positions agree with TRBD1. The CDR3 spans 15 residues. Germline-derived CDR1 and CDR2 are SEHNR and FQNEAQ (reference sequence). The J segment lost 4 bases and the V segment lost 5 bases, leaving 7 bases of the junction unmatched.